This TCR beta chain appears in the sequencing data of a study of CD4 and CD8 cells across lung adenocarcinoma regions. Samples came from patients with localized non-small cell lung adenocarcinoma. In this sample, this clonotype turned up once. The junction departs from the called germline gene at one end, perhaps through a read error. MiXCR, applied by TCRdb to the PCR reads, yields one record per CDR3 protein. This table holds some 8,000 distinct CDR3 sequences, nearly 55% found once. Sample: CD8+ T cells from the center of a lung tumor. This TCR was recovered from a female donor with lung adenocarcinoma. The CD4 and CD8 labels of this study may be unreliable.

The CDR3 here is CANSFAISKEQFF. CDR3 coding DNA: TGTGCCAACAGCTTTGCGATCAGCAAGGAGCAGTTTTTC. The genes are TRBV27 and TRBJ2-1, with unresolved D. The germline V gene has CDR1 MNHEY and CDR2 SMNVEV (reference sequence). The CDR3 runs to 13 residues.